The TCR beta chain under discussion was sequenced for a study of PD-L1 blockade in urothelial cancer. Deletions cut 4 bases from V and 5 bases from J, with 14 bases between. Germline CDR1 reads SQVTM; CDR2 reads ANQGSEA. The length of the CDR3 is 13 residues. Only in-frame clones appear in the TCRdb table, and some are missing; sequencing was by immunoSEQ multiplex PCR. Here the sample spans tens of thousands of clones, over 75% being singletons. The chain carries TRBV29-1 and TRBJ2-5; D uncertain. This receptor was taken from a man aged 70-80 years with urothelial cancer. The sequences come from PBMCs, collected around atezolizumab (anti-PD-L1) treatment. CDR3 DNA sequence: TGCAGCGTTGTCCGGAGAACTGATGAGACCCAGTACTTC. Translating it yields CSVVRRTDETQYF.